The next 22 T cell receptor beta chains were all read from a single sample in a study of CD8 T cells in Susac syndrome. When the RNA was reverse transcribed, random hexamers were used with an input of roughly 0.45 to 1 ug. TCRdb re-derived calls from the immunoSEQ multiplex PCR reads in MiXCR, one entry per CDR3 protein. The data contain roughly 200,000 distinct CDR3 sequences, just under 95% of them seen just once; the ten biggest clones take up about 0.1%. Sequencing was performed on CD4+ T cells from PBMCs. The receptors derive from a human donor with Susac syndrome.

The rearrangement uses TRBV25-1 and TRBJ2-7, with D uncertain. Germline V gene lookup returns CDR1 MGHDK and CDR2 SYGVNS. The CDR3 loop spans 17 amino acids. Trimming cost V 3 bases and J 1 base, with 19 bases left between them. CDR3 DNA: TGTGCCAGCAGTGATACGGCTCTGGCGACGAAGTCCTACGAGCAGTACTTC. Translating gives CASSDTALATKSYEQYF.

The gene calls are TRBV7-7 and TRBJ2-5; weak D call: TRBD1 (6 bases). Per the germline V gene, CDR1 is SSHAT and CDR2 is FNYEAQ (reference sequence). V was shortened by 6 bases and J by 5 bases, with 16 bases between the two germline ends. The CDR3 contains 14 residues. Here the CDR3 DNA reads TGTGCCAGCAGTTCCCAGGGGAACGGGGAGACCCAGTACTTC. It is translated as CASSSQGNGETQYF.

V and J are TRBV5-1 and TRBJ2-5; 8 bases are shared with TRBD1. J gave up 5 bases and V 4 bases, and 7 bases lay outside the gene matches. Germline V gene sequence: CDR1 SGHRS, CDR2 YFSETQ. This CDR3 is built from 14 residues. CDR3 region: CASSADRAGETQYF. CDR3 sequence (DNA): TGCGCCAGCAGCGCGGACAGGGCGGGGGAGACCCAGTACTTC. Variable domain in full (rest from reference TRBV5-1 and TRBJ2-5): KAGVTQTPRYLIKTRGQQVTLSCSPISGHRSVSWYQQTPGQGLQFLFEYFSETQRNKGNFPGRFSGRQFSNSRSEMNVSTLELGDSALYLCASSADRAGETQYFGPGTRLLVL.

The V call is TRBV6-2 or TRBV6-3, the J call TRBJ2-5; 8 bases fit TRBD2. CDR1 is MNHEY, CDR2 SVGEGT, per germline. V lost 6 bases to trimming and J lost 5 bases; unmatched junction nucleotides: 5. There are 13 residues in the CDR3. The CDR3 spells CASRKAGAETQYF. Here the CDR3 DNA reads TGTGCCAGCAGGAAAGCGGGAGCGGAGACCCAGTACTTC.

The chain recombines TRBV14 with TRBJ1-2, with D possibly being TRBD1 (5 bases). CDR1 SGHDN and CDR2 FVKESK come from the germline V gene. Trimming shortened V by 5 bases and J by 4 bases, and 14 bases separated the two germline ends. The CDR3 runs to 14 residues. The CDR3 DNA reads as TGTGCCAGCAGCTATCGAGGGGTATCCTATGGCTACACCTTC. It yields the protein CASSYRGVSYGYTF.

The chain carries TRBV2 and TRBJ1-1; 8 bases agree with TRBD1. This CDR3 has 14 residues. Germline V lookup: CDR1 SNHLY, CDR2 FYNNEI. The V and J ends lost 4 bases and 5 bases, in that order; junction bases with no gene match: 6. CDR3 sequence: CASSGGRGRTEAFF. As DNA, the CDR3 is TGTGCCAGCAGTGGTGGCAGGGGGCGGACTGAAGCTTTCTTT.

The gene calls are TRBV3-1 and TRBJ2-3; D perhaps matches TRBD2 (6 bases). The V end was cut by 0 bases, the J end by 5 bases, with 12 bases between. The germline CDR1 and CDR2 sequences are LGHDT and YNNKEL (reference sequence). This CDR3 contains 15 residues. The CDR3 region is CASSQDQRRVDTQYF. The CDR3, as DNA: TGTGCCAGCAGCCAAGATCAACGGAGGGTAGATACGCAGTATTTT.

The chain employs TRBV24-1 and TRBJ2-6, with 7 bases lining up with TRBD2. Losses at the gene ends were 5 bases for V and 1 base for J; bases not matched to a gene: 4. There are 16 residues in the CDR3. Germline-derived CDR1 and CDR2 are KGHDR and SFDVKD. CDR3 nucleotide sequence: TGTGCCACCAGTGCCCGGGGAGGGTCTGGGGCCAACGTCCTGACTTTC. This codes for CATSARGGSGANVLTF.

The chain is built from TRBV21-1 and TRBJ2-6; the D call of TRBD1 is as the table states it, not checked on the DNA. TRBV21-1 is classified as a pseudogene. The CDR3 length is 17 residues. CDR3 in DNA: TGTGCCAGCAGCAAAGGGGGCAGGGACGCTGGGGCCAACGTCCTGACTTTC. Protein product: CASSKGGRDAGANVLTF.

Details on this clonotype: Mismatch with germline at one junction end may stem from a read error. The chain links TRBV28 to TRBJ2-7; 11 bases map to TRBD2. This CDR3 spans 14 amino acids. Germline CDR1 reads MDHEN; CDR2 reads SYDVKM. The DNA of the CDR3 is TGTGCCAGTAGTTCCGGGACTAGCGGTTACGAGCAGTACTTC. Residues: CASSSGTSGYEQYF.

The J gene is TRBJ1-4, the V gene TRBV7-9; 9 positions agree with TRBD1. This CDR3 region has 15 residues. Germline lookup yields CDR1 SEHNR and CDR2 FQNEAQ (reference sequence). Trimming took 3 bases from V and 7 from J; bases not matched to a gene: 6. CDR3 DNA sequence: TGTGCCAGCAGCTTGGACAGGGGACGAATTGAAAAACTGTTTTTT. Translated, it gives CASSLDRGRIEKLFF.

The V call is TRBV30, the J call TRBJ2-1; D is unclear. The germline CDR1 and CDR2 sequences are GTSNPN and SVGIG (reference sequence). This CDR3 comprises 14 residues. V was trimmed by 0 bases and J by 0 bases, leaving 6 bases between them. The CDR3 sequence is CAWSVVSSYNEQFF. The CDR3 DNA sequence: TGTGCCTGGAGTGTAGTGAGCTCCTACAATGAGCAGTTCTTC.

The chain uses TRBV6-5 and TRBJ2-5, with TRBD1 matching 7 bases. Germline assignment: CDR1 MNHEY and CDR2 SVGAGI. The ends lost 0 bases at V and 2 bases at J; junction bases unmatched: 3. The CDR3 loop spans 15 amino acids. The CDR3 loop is CASSYSGTEQETQYF. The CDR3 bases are TGTGCCAGCAGTTACTCGGGGACAGAACAAGAGACCCAGTACTTC.

The CDR3 DNA follows: TGTGCCATCCTAGAGTCCTACGAGCAGTACTTC. As protein: CAILESYEQYF. The gene calls are TRBV2 and TRBJ2-7; D is unclear. V gave up 10 bases and J gave up 1 base, with 8 bases separating them. This CDR3 has 11 residues. CDR1 is SNHLY and CDR2 is FYNNEI in the germline V gene.

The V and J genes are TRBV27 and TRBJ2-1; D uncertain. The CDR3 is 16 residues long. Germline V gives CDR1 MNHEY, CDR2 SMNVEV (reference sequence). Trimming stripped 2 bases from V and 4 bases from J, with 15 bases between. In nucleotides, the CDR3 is TGTGCCAGCAGTTTAAAAGCGCCTATTAGGTACAATGAGCAGTTCTTC. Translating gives CASSLKAPIRYNEQFF.

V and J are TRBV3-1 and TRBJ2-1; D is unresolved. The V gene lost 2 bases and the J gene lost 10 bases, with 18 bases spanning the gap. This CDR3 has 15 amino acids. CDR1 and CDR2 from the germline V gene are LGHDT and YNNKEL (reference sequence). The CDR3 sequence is CASSQTLGATREQFF. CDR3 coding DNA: TGTGCCAGCAGCCAAACCCTGGGCGCTACACGCGAGCAGTTCTTC.

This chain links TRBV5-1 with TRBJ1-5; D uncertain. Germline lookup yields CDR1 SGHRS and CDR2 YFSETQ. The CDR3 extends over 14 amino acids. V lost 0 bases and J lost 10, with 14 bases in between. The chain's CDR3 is CASSLVPGEGPQHF. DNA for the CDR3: TGCGCCAGCAGCTTGGTCCCAGGCGAGGGACCCCAGCATTTT.

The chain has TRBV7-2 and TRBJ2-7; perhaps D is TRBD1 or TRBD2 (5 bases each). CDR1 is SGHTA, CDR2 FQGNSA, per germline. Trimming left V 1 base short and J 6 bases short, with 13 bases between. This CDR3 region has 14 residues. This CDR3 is CASSLGRGPGEQYF. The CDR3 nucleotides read TGTGCCAGCAGCTTAGGTCGGGGACCGGGCGAGCAGTACTTC.

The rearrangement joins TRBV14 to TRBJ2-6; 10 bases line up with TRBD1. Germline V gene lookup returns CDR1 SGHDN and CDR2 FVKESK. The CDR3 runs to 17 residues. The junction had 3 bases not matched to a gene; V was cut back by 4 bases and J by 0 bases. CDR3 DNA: TGTGCCAGCAGCCTAGGGACAGGGGTCTCTGGGGCCAACGTCCTGACTTTC. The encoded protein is CASSLGTGVSGANVLTF. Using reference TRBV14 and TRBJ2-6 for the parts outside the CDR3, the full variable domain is EAGVTQFPSHSVIEKGQTVTLRCDPISGHDNLYWYRRVMGKEIKFLLHFVKESKQDESGMPNNRFLAERTGGTYSTLKVQPAELEDSGVYFCASSLGTGVSGANVLTFGAGSRLTVL.

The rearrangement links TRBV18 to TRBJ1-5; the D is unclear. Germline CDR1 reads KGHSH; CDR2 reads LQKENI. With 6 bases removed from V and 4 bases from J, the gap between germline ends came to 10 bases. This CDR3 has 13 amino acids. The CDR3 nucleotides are TGTGCCAGCTCGGTACGGGTTAATCAGCCCCAGCATTTT. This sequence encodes CASSVRVNQPQHF.

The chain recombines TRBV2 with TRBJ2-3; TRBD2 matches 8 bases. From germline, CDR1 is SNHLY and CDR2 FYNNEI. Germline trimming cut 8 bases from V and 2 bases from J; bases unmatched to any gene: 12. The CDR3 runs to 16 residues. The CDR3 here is CASYTTAGAYTDTQYF. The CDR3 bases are TGTGCCAGCTATACGACAGCGGGGGCGTACACAGATACGCAGTATTTT. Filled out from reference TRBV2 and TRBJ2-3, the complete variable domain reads EPEVTQTPSHQVTQMGQEVILRCVPISNHLYFYWYRQILGQKVEFLVSFYNNEISEKSEIFDDQFSVERPDGSNFTLKIRSTKLEDSAMYFCASYTTAGAYTDTQYFGPGTRLTVL.

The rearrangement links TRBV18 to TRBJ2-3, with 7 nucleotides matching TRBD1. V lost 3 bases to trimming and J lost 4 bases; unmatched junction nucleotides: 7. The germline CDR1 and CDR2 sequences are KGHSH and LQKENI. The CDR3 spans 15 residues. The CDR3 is CASSPTGSVADTQYF. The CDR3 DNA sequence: TGTGCCAGCTCACCGACAGGGTCGGTGGCAGATACGCAGTATTTT.